A single sample gave rise to the 18 T cell receptor beta chains below, sequenced in a study of T-cell memory formation after mild COVID-19. TCRdb recomputed calls from the 5' RACE reads with MiXCR, one row per CDR3 protein. The data show more than 250,000 distinct CDR3 sequences, 16% seen once. Sequencing input: PBMCs or a T cell subset sorted from them (not recorded which). The receptors were sampled from a young man who had mild COVID-19 (a few samples of this study predate the infection). Cell type and time point are not known.

At least ten counts were recorded for this clonotype. The genes are TRBV5-1 and TRBJ2-5, with a weak D call TRBD1 (6 bases). CDR3 size: 13 residues. Per germline, CDR1 SGHRS and CDR2 YFSETQ. V was cut by 1 base and J by 2 bases, with 6 bases left in between. CDR3 DNA sequence: TGCGCCAGCAGCTTGCAGGGGCAAGAGACCCAGTACTTC. Its protein product is CASSLQGQETQYF.

The chain is built from TRBV6-2 or TRBV6-3 and TRBJ2-1; D is possibly TRBD2 (6 bases). The germline gives CDR1 MNHEY, CDR2 SVGEGT. V lost 6 bases and J lost 1, with 16 bases in between. This CDR3 has 16 residues. DNA for the CDR3: TGTGCCAGCAGCTCCCAGACTAGGGTTTCCTACAATGAGCAGTTCTTC. Protein product: CASSSQTRVSYNEQFF.

Only a few counts were recorded for this clonotype. The V and J genes are TRBV20-1 and TRBJ1-2, with unresolved D. V shed 5 bases and J shed 0 bases, with 10 bases lying between them. Germline CDR1 DFQATT, CDR2 SNEGSKA (reference sequence). This CDR3 region has 13 residues. Written as DNA, the CDR3 is TGCAGTGCTTGGGCCGACTCTAACTATGGCTACACCTTC. Translated, it gives CSAWADSNYGYTF.

This sequence joins TRBV6-2 or TRBV6-3 and TRBJ2-1; a possible D gene is TRBD1 (6 bases). Trimming took 5 bases from V and 10 from J, leaving 12 bases between them. CDR1 is MNHEY and CDR2 is SVGEGT in the germline V gene. This CDR3 has 12 amino acids. The CDR3 bases are TGTGCCAGCAGTCACCCCGACAGGGAGCAGTTCTTC. It is translated as CASSHPDREQFF.

V and J are TRBV3-1 and TRBJ2-3; D not certain. V was cut by 11 bases and J by 2 bases, with 11 bases left in between. This CDR3 comprises 12 residues. Germline V gives CDR1 LGHDT, CDR2 YNNKEL (reference sequence). CDR3 protein: CASGSATDTQYF. Here the CDR3 DNA reads TGTGCCTCCGGGTCCGCCACAGATACGCAGTATTTT.

This chain joins TRBV6-5 and TRBJ2-1; D uncertain. The CDR3 sequence is 18 residues long. Germline V gives CDR1 MNHEY, CDR2 SVGAGI. Between the trimmed V and J ends, which lost 0 bases and 7 bases, there was a span of 22 bases. DNA of the CDR3: TGTGCCAGCAGTTACTCGGAAGCCGGGTCCCGATCCGGAAATGAGCAGTTCTTC. Translation gives CASSYSEAGSRSGNEQFF.

This clonotype appeared many times. The chain employs TRBV11-2 and TRBJ2-1; 9 bases line up with TRBD1. This CDR3 region has 15 residues. J gave up 2 bases and V 5 bases, and 4 bases lay outside the gene matches. The germline V gene encodes CDR1 SGHAT and CDR2 FQNNGV. This CDR3 is CASSPRTGAYNEQFF. In DNA form, the CDR3 reads TGTGCCAGCAGCCCCCGGACAGGGGCCTACAATGAGCAGTTCTTC.

The chain carries TRBV20-1 and TRBJ2-7; D is possibly TRBD1 or TRBD2 (5 bases each). The CDR3 spans 14 residues. Looked up from germline, CDR1 is DFQATT and CDR2 is SNEGSKA (reference sequence). Deletions cut 0 bases from V and 6 bases from J, with 15 bases between. The CDR3 DNA sequence: TGCAGTGCTAGAGACCGGGGACCCGGAGGCGAGCAGTACTTC. Translating it yields CSARDRGPGGEQYF.

This clonotype was observed a handful of times. V gene TRBV7-9 combines with J gene TRBJ2-7; 8 bases line up with TRBD2. The trim removed 2 bases at V and 0 bases at J, leaving 12 bases unmatched. This CDR3 contains 18 residues. Germline CDR1 SEHNR, CDR2 FQNEAQ (reference sequence). For the CDR3, the DNA is TGTGCCAGCAGCTTATCCGGGGGGGCGGGACCGACCTCCTACGAGCAGTACTTC. It specifies CASSLSGGAGPTSYEQYF.

The chain links TRBV7-9 to TRBJ2-5; no reliable D call. Germline CDR1 reads SEHNR; CDR2 reads FQNEAQ (reference sequence). This CDR3 region has 14 residues. Trimming removed 1 base at V and 3 bases at J, with 9 bases between. Here the CDR3 reads CASSLDAWEETQYF. DNA for the CDR3: TGTGCCAGCAGCTTAGACGCGTGGGAAGAGACCCAGTACTTC.

The chain is built from TRBV9 and TRBJ1-1, with D perhaps matching TRBD1 (5 bases). Germline CDR1 is SGDLS and CDR2 is YYNGEE. CDR3 length: 15 amino acids. V dropped 0 bases and J dropped 4 bases, with 13 bases sitting between them. The CDR3: CASSVESGGGTEAFF. CDR3 coding DNA: TGTGCCAGCAGCGTAGAATCCGGGGGGGGCACTGAAGCTTTCTTT.

This clonotype was counted between two and nine times. The rearrangement uses TRBV7-9 and TRBJ1-5, with D uncertain. The CDR3 covers 13 residues. The germline gives CDR1 SEHNR, CDR2 FQNEAQ (reference sequence). Trimming removed 3 bases from V and 12 bases from J, with 15 bases in between. The CDR3 loop is CASSFDHRDNQHF. As DNA, the CDR3 is TGTGCCAGCAGCTTTGACCACCGAGACAACCAGCATTTT. Full variable domain (outside the CDR3, taken from reference TRBV7-9 and TRBJ1-5): DTGVSQNPRHKITKRGQNVTFRCDPISEHNRLYWYRQTLGQGPEFLTYFQNEAQLEKSRLLSDRFSAERPKGSFSTLEIQRTEQGDSAMYLCASSFDHRDNQHFGDGTRLSIL.

The table lists this clonotype with many counts. V and J are TRBV7-9 and TRBJ2-5; D is undetermined. V was trimmed by 4 bases and J by 2 bases, leaving 11 bases between them. The CDR3 contains 14 residues. Germline assignment: CDR1 SEHNR and CDR2 FQNEAQ (reference sequence). CDR3 DNA sequence: TGTGCCAGCAGCTATTGGGCCGTGCAAGAGACCCAGTACTTC. Translation gives CASSYWAVQETQYF.

This clonotype has a handful of counts. The chain uses TRBV7-8 and TRBJ1-6; 9 nucleotides align to TRBD1. V lost 5 bases to trimming and J lost 8 bases; unmatched junction nucleotides: 7. Per germline, CDR1 SGHVS and CDR2 FQNEAQ. This CDR3 region has 15 residues. The CDR3 sequence is CASSIGQGIHSPLHF. The CDR3 DNA follows: TGTGCCAGCAGCATCGGACAGGGGATCCATTCACCCCTCCACTTT.

CDR3 amino acids: CASSQTVSNSPLHF. The CDR3 DNA reads as TGCGCCAGCAGCCAGACAGTTTCTAATTCACCCCTCCACTTT. The chain is built from TRBV4-1 and TRBJ1-6, with D perhaps matching TRBD1 (5 bases). V was trimmed by 3 bases and J by 6 bases, leaving 9 bases between them. Per germline, CDR1 MGHRA and CDR2 YSYEKL. This CDR3 contains 14 residues.

This clonotype was found many times. The chain couples TRBV5-1 to TRBJ1-3; D not certain. The CDR3 has 14 amino acids. Germline V gene data show CDR1 as SGHRS and CDR2 as YFSETQ. V shed 4 bases and J shed 1 base, with 9 bases lying between them. The chain's CDR3 is CASSPYSSGNTIYF. The CDR3 DNA follows: TGCGCCAGCAGCCCGTATTCGTCTGGAAACACCATATATTTT.

The chain carries TRBV7-9 and TRBJ2-3; D is ambiguous. Germline V gene sequence: CDR1 SEHNR, CDR2 FQNEAQ (reference sequence). Trimming took off 5 bases at V and 6 bases at J, with 9 bases between the two ends. This CDR3 has 12 residues. CDR3 loop: CASSPTGDTQYF. DNA for the CDR3: TGTGCCAGCAGCCCTACCGGTGATACGCAGTATTTT.

In this sample, this clonotype turned up a few times. This chain links TRBV28 with TRBJ2-7, with D hard to call. CDR1 is MDHEN, CDR2 SYDVKM, per germline. V was trimmed by 3 bases and J by 3 bases, leaving 15 bases between them. CDR3 length equals 15 residues. CDR3 bases: TGTGCCAGCAGTTTGGTCGGCTCCCTAAACTACGAGCAGTACGTC. The encoded protein is CASSLVGSLNYEQYV.